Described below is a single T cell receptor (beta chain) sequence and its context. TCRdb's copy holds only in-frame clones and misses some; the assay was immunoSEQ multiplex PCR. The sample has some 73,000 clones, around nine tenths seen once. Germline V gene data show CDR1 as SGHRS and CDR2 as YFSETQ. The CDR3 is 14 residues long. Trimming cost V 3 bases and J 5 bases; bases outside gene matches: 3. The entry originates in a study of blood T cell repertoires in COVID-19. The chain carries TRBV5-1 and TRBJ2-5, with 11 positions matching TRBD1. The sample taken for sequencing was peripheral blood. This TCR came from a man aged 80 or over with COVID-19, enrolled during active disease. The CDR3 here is CASSSGTGGETQYF. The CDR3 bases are TGCGCCAGCAGCTCCGGGACAGGGGGTGAGACCCAGTACTTC.